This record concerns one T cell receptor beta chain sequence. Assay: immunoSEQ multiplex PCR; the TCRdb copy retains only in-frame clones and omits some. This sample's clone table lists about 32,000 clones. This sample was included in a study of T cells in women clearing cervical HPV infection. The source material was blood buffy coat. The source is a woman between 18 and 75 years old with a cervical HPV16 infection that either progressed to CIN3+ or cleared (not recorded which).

The sequenced CDR3 bases are TGCAGTGCTAGAGATACGACAGAAAATCAGCCC. It is translated as CSARDTTENQP. The full CDR3 reads CSARDTTENQPQHF. This rearrangement joins TRBV20-1 to TRBJ1-5; possible D gene TRBD1, 5 bases. The read ends 3 residues shy of where the CDR3 ends; the end is completed using the germline J gene. CDR1 is DFQATT and CDR2 is SNEGSKA in the germline V gene (reference sequence). The V end lost 0 bases, the J end lost 4 bases, and 10 bases lay between the germline ends. The CDR3 is made up of 14 amino acids.